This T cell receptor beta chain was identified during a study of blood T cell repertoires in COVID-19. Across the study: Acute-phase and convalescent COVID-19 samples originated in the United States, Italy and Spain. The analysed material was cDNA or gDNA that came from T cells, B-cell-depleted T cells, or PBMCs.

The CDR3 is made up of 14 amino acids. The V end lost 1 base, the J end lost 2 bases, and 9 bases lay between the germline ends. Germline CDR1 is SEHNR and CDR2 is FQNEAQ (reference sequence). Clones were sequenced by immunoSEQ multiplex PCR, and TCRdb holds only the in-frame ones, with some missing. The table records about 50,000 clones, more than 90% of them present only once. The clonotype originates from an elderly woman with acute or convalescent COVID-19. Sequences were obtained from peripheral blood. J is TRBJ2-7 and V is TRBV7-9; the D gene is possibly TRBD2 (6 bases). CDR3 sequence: CASSLDSGPYEQYF. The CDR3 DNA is TGTGCCAGCAGCTTAGATAGCGGCCCCTACGAGCAGTACTTC.